The 14 T cell receptor beta chains below were found in one sample sequenced in a study of Ad26.COV2.S vaccination and SARS-CoV-2 variants (TCRdb year 2021). Libraries were made using the immunoSEQ multiplex PCR assay. Not all clones reach the TCRdb copy of this immuneACCESS table, which keeps in-frame sequences only. Checked studies attribute under half of the gap to unresolved V genes and leave the rest unexplained. The sample yields some 460,000 clones; 80% to 90% were counted once. The top ten clones comprise over 1.5% of the sample. Reading the label with the study, this specimen's treatment or condition is: some 20 received Ad26.COV2.S at low or high dose, single or two shots; 5 received placebo; per-sample allocation not given. For vaccine and placebo recipients, the sequenced repertoires came from samples collected on day 63 after the first injection. The sequencing used peripheral blood, collected in a trial of Ad26.COV2.S vaccine versus placebo. All receptors derive from a person aged 18-60 years who received the Ad26.COV2.S COVID-19 vaccine or a placebo.

This clone appeared once. The gene calls are TRBV19 and TRBJ2-5; TRBD1 is a possible D gene (6 bases). The V and J ends lost 2 bases and 5 bases respectively, with 15 bases between them. The CDR3 loop spans 15 amino acids. The V gene's germline CDR1 is LNHDA and CDR2 SQIVND (reference sequence). CDR3 amino acids: CASSIQGHVGETQYF. CDR3 in DNA: TGTGCCAGTAGTATACAGGGGCATGTGGGTGAGACCCAGTACTTC. The complete variable domain, with remaining parts taken from reference TRBV19 and TRBJ2-5, reads DGGITQSPKYLFRKEGQNVTLSCEQNLNHDAMYWYRQDPGQGLRLIYYSQIVNDFQKGDIAEGYSVSREKKESFPLTVTSAQKNPTAFYLCASSIQGHVGETQYFGPGTRLLVL.

This sequence joins TRBV6-2 or TRBV6-3 and TRBJ1-6; D possibly corresponds to TRBD1 (5 bases). Germline CDR1 is MNHEY and CDR2 is SVGEGT. The ends were cut back, 3 bases at V and 8 bases at J, with 23 bases in the middle. The CDR3 runs to 18 residues. Here the CDR3 reads CASSYTSGDSGLYSPLHF. The CDR3 DNA is TGTGCCAGCAGTTATACGTCGGGGGATAGCGGCCTGTATTCACCCCTCCACTTT.

The chain is built from TRBV7-2 and TRBJ2-5, with TRBD1 matching 9 bases. The germline V gene encodes CDR1 SGHTA and CDR2 FQGNSA. The V gene end was trimmed by 5 bases and the J gene end by 8 bases; junction bases not matched to a gene: 9. This CDR3 is 14 amino acids long. The CDR3, as DNA: TGTGCCAGCAGCGTCGGGACAGGGACCAAAACCCAGTACTTC. Translated: CASSVGTGTKTQYF.

This clone was seen only a few times. The CDR3 region has the DNA TGTGCCAGCAGCCTGACCGGGACAGGGGAAGAGACCCAGTACTTC. Translated, it gives CASSLTGTGEETQYF. The V call is TRBV11-1, the J call TRBJ2-5; 10 nucleotides align to TRBD1. CDR3 length: 15 residues. Germline V gene data show CDR1 as SGHAT and CDR2 as FQDESV (reference sequence). V lost 5 bases to trimming and J lost 3 bases; unmatched junction nucleotides: 6.

The chain recombines TRBV5-5 with TRBJ2-7; possibly TRBD1 or TRBD2 for D (5 bases each). The CDR3 is 14 amino acids. Germline CDR1 reads SGHKS; CDR2 reads YYEKEE (reference sequence). Trimming left V 0 bases short and J 7 bases short, with 14 bases between. DNA for the CDR3: TGTGCCAGCAGCTTGGGCAGGGACCTATCGGAGCAGTACTTC. Amino acid sequence: CASSLGRDLSEQYF.

Worth noting for this clone: In the same sample, other DNA sequences code for this CDR3. CDR3 sequence: CASSLRGGDTQYF. The CDR3 nucleotides read TGTGCCAGCAGCCTACGTGGAGGAGATACGCAGTATTTT. The V and J genes are TRBV11-3 and TRBJ2-3, with TRBD2 as a possible D gene (5 bases). CDR1 is SGHNT and CDR2 is YENEEA in the germline V gene. The germline V and J ends were trimmed by 5 bases and 5 bases, with 11 bases remaining between them. This CDR3 comprises 13 residues.

The CDR3 coding sequence is TGTGCCAGCAGCGTTCAGGGAAAGTCTATTTATGGCTACACCTTC. Translated, it gives CASSVQGKSIYGYTF. V usage is TRBV6-5 and J usage is TRBJ1-2; a possible D gene is TRBD1 (5 bases). The CDR3 has 15 residues. V was shortened by 6 bases and J by 5 bases, with 19 bases between the two germline ends. The germline V gene has CDR1 MNHEY and CDR2 SVGAGI.

This rearrangement joins TRBV4-2 to TRBJ1-3; D gene ambiguous. The CDR3 runs to 15 residues. Germline V lookup: CDR1 LGHNA, CDR2 YNFKEQ. V was trimmed by 3 bases and J by 0 bases, leaving 9 bases between them. The CDR3 region has the DNA TGTGCCAGCAGCCAGGAGGAGAGCTCTGGAAACACCATATATTTT. This sequence encodes CASSQEESSGNTIYF.

The rearrangement uses TRBV7-6 and TRBJ2-1; D might be TRBD1 or TRBD2, each matching 6 bases. The CDR3 extends over 14 amino acids. Germline lookup yields CDR1 SGHVS and CDR2 FNYEAQ. Deletions cut 5 bases from V and 5 bases from J, with 13 bases between. The CDR3 is CASSPGASNNEQFF. In DNA form, the CDR3 reads TGTGCCAGCAGCCCGGGGGCTTCGAACAATGAGCAGTTCTTC. Filled out from reference TRBV7-6 and TRBJ2-1, the complete variable domain reads GAGVSQSPRYKVTKRGQDVALRCDPISGHVSLYWYRQALGQGPEFLTYFNYEAQQDKSGLPNDRFSAERPEGSISTLTIQRTEQRDSAMYRCASSPGASNNEQFFGPGTRLTVL.

Points on this clone: Different DNA sequences within this sample yield the same CDR3. This rearrangement joins TRBV9 to TRBJ2-2, with D hard to call. Trimming stripped 4 bases from V and 2 bases from J, with 3 bases between. The CDR3 covers 12 residues. Germline V gives CDR1 SGDLS, CDR2 YYNGEE. The CDR3 DNA sequence: TGTGCCAGCAGCCCCAACACCGGGGAGCTGTTTTTT. Protein sequence: CASSPNTGELFF.

The V call is TRBV6-5, the J call TRBJ2-7, with TRBD1 matching 9 bases. Germline CDR1 is MNHEY and CDR2 is SVGAGI. With 7 bases clipped from V and 1 base from J, the junction kept 8 bases outside the gene matches. The CDR3 is 15 amino acids. CDR3 protein: CASKRRQGESYEQYF. CDR3 coding DNA: TGTGCCAGCAAGCGAAGACAGGGGGAATCCTACGAGCAGTACTTC.

V is TRBV11-2 and J is TRBJ2-7; 8 bases are a match to TRBD1. CDR1 is SGHAT, CDR2 FQNNGV, per germline. This CDR3 has 16 residues. J lost 4 bases, V lost 4 bases, and 12 bases had no gene match. The CDR3 DNA reads TGTGCCAGCAGCTACCCTACAGGGGGTGAGGGATACGAGCAGTACTTC. It translates to CASSYPTGGEGYEQYF.

This chain uses TRBV19 with TRBJ1-4, with D perhaps TRBD1 (5 bases). V gave up 6 bases and J gave up 8 bases, with 16 bases separating them. The CDR3 totals 14 residues. CDR1 LNHDA and CDR2 SQIVND come from the germline V gene (reference sequence). This CDR3 reads CASSNTGRKEKLFF. The CDR3 bases are TGTGCCAGTAGCAACACAGGCCGGAAGGAAAAACTGTTTTTT.

The count of this clone is one. V usage is TRBV7-6 and J usage is TRBJ2-3; possibly TRBD1 for D (6 bases). Germline lookup yields CDR1 SGHVS and CDR2 FNYEAQ. Trimming cost V 0 bases and J 2 bases, with 15 bases left between them. There are 17 residues in the CDR3. CDR3 in DNA: TGTGCCAGCAGCTTAGCCGGGGTCAGGGGATTCACAGATACGCAGTATTTT. Amino acids: CASSLAGVRGFTDTQYF.